This is a list of T cell receptor beta chains from one sample in a study of cytomegalovirus exposure and HLA in healthy donors. Clones were sequenced by immunoSEQ multiplex PCR, and TCRdb holds only the in-frame ones, with some missing. The table has 150,000 to 200,000 clones, roughly 87% seen once; the top ten hold 0.2% to 0.3%. The sequencing input was PBMCs. Receptors originate from a girl under three years old in good health and CMV-seronegative. Each CDR3 is given with its conserved first and last residue. Each record gives: V gene, CDR3 protein.

TRBV6-5 CASRPPLGRNEQFF
TRBV6-1 CASSLTDSRGYTF
TRBV2 CASSVGGDTQYF
TRBV7-8 CASSLAGGQYEQYF
TRBV30 CAWSYGQGKSEQYF
TRBV27 CASSFGENYGYTF
TRBV4-1 CASSQEARLAGGYEQYF
TRBV18 CASSNRDWLNEQFF
TRBV6-5 CASSYSIRGIVLGYTF
TRBV4-1 CASSRTGLEKLFF
TRBV5-4 CASSFVGPTGMEQYF
TRBV7-2 CASSQAGEQFF
TRBV7-2 CASSNWDRGIEQFF
TRBV6-5 CASSRLTSGQETQYF
TRBV11-2 CASSLGSNYGYTF
TRBV4-1 CASSQAGGEQYF
TRBV7-6 CASSRRGTSGNEQFF
TRBV7-8 CASSTRTGRFYGYTF
TRBV5-1 CASSSGTGSYEQYF
TRBV13 CATGTGRTGELFF
TRBV15 CATSRDNARDRGNQPQHF
TRBV7-2 CASQKNIQYF
TRBV29-1 CSALAGGWEQYF
TRBV30 CAWSVQGGGRETQYF
TRBV7-3 CASSGGTINTGELFF
TRBV5-4 CASSLEGGPQHF
TRBV25-1 CASSERGGNTEAFF
TRBV4-2 CASNAGASGNTIYF
TRBV9 CASSVDREETQYF
TRBV6-1 CASSESGGEEWNEKLFF
TRBV5-1 CASSLNTLNTGELFF